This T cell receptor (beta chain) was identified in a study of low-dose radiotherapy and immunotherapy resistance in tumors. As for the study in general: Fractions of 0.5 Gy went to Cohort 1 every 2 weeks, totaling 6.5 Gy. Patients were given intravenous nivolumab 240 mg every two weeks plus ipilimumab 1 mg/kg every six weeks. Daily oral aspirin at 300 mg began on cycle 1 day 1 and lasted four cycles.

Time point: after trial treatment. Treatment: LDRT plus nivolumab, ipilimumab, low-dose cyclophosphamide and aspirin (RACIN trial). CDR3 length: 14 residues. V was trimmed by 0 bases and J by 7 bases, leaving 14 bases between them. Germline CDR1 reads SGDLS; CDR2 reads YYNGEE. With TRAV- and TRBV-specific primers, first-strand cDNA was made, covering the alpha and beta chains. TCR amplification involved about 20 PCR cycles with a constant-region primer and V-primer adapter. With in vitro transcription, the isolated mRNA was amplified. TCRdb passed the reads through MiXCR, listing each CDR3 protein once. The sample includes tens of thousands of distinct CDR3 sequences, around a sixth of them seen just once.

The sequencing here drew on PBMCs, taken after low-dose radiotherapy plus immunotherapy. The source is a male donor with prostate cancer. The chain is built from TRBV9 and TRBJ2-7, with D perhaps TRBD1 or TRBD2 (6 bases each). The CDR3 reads CASSVGPGAREQYF. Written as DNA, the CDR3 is TGTGCCAGCAGCGTAGGCCCGGGGGCGCGGGAGCAGTACTTC. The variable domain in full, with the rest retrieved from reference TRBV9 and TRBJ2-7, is DSGVTQTPKHLITATGQRVTLRCSPRSGDLSVYWYQQSLDQGLQFLIQYYNGEERAKGNILERFSAQQFPDLHSELNLSSLELGDSALYFCASSVGPGAREQYFGPGTRLTVT.